A single sample is the source of the 22 T cell receptor beta chains below, sequenced in a study of blood T cell repertoires in COVID-19. The protocol was immunoSEQ multiplex PCR, while the TCRdb copy is restricted to in-frame clones and leaves out a portion. The sample contains 390,000 or so clones, 86% of which appear only once. Sequencing input: peripheral blood. These receptors all come from a woman younger than 45 with active or convalescent COVID-19.

The chain carries TRBV11-2 and TRBJ2-7, with D hard to call. CDR3 size: 15 residues. The V end was cut by 0 bases, the J end by 3 bases, with 12 bases between. Germline lookup yields CDR1 SGHAT and CDR2 FQNNGV. The CDR3 is CASSLDSVTGYEQYF. The CDR3 DNA sequence: TGTGCCAGCAGCTTAGACTCAGTGACGGGCTACGAGCAGTACTTC.

V usage is TRBV25-1 and J usage is TRBJ1-2; TRBD1 aligns across 7 bases. Germline V gives CDR1 MGHDK, CDR2 SYGVNS. This CDR3 spans 14 amino acids. V lost 6 bases and J lost 7; bases outside the gene matches: 11. CDR3 nucleotides: TGTGCCAGCAGCCCAAAGACAGGGATCTCTGGCTACACCTTC. It translates to CASSPKTGISGYTF.

The chain uses TRBV14 and TRBJ2-7; 10 bases are shared with TRBD2. The CDR3 loop spans 20 amino acids. Germline V gene sequence: CDR1 SGHDN, CDR2 FVKESK. J lost 0 bases, V lost 2 bases, and 16 bases had no gene match. The CDR3, as DNA: TGTGCCAGCAGCCAAAGGGTTTCTCCTAGCGGGGGCCTTCCCTCCTACGAGCAGTACTTC. It encodes CASSQRVSPSGGLPSYEQYF. Complete variable domain (other parts from reference TRBV14 and TRBJ2-7): EAGVTQFPSHSVIEKGQTVTLRCDPISGHDNLYWYRRVMGKEIKFLLHFVKESKQDESGMPNNRFLAERTGGTYSTLKVQPAELEDSGVYFCASSQRVSPSGGLPSYEQYFGPGTRLTVT.

The chain combines TRBV3-1 (or the pseudogene TRBV3-2) with TRBJ1-1; weak D call: TRBD1 (5 bases). Germline-derived CDR1 and CDR2 are LGHDT and YNNKEL (reference sequence). The CDR3 extends over 15 amino acids. Trimming stripped 3 bases from V and 4 bases from J, with 15 bases between. CDR3 bases: TGTGCCAGCAGCCAGGGACTAACAGCAAGCACTGAAGCTTTCTTT. Translated: CASSQGLTASTEAFF.

The chain employs TRBV28 and TRBJ1-5, with 10 bases that match TRBD1. The germline V gene has CDR1 MDHEN and CDR2 SYDVKM. The trim removed 5 bases at V and 2 bases at J, leaving 9 bases unmatched. This CDR3 region has 17 residues. This CDR3 is CASSDKTGGIGNQPQHF. CDR3 bases: TGTGCCAGCAGTGATAAGACAGGGGGCATTGGCAATCAGCCCCAGCATTTT.

This clone has a handful of counts. The rearrangement links TRBV7-9 to TRBJ2-7; 10 bases line up with TRBD1. The V segment lost 4 bases and the J segment 2 bases; nucleotides outside the gene matches: 8. Per germline, CDR1 SEHNR and CDR2 FQNEAQ (reference sequence). There are 16 residues in the CDR3. CDR3 nucleotide sequence: TGTGCCAGCAGCTCGGACAGGGGGTTAAACCCCTACGAGCAGTACTTC. It encodes CASSSDRGLNPYEQYF.

This clone was seen a single time. The rearrangement joins TRBV7-6 to TRBJ2-7, with a tentative D call TRBD2 (5 bases). This CDR3 comprises 14 residues. The germline V and J ends were trimmed by 0 bases and 5 bases, with 11 bases remaining between them. Germline CDR1 is SGHVS and CDR2 is FNYEAQ. The CDR3 region has the DNA TGTGCCAGCAGCTTAGCTCGAGGGTTTGACGAGCAGTACTTC. It encodes CASSLARGFDEQYF.

The rearrangement joins TRBV7-2 to TRBJ1-1, with D possibly being TRBD1 (5 bases). The CDR3 runs 16 residues. Germline assignment: CDR1 SGHTA and CDR2 FQGNSA. V was trimmed by 5 bases and J by 1 base, leaving 17 bases between them. CDR3: CASSPRWGVENTEAFF. The CDR3 DNA is TGTGCCAGCAGCCCCCGCTGGGGGGTGGAGAACACTGAAGCTTTCTTT.

The rearrangement joins TRBV6-5 to TRBJ1-4, with D possibly being TRBD1 (6 bases). The germline CDR1 and CDR2 sequences are MNHEY and SVGAGI. This CDR3 has 12 amino acids. V lost 7 bases, J lost 8 bases, and 11 bases lay in between. The DNA for the CDR3 is TGTGCCAGCAACGCCGGGACAGAAAAACTGTTTTTT. Its protein is CASNAGTEKLFF.

The CDR3 DNA reads TGTGCCAGCAGTTACTCGATGGGTCCAGGAACTGAAGCTTTCTTT. Protein: CASSYSMGPGTEAFF. This chain connects TRBV6-6 to TRBJ1-1; D is uncertain. CDR1 and CDR2 from the germline V gene are MNHNY and SVGAGI (reference sequence). Trimming took off 0 bases at V and 5 bases at J, with 13 bases between the two ends. The CDR3 spans 15 residues.

The chain uses TRBV28 and TRBJ2-7; TRBD2 matches at 11 bases. The length of the CDR3 is 14 residues. V lost 8 bases to trimming and J lost 2 bases; unmatched junction nucleotides: 5. The V gene's germline CDR1 is MDHEN and CDR2 SYDVKM. CDR3 sequence reads: CASSLAGGPYEQYF. DNA for the CDR3: TGTGCCAGCTCTCTAGCGGGAGGCCCCTACGAGCAGTACTTC.

The chain has TRBV14 and TRBJ2-1; possibly TRBD1 for D (6 bases). The CDR3 covers 16 residues. Looked up from germline, CDR1 is SGHDN and CDR2 is FVKESK. V was cut by 2 bases and J by 4 bases, with 15 bases left in between. Written as DNA, the CDR3 is TGTGCCAGCAGCCAAATGGCCGGGACAAAGTACAATGAGCAGTTCTTC. Protein product: CASSQMAGTKYNEQFF. The full variable domain, completed using reference TRBV14 and TRBJ2-1, is EAGVTQFPSHSVIEKGQTVTLRCDPISGHDNLYWYRRVMGKEIKFLLHFVKESKQDESGMPNNRFLAERTGGTYSTLKVQPAELEDSGVYFCASSQMAGTKYNEQFFGPGTRLTVL.

The table lists this clone with a few counts. The chain is built from TRBV4-2 and TRBJ2-7; 8 positions agree with TRBD1. Germline values: CDR1 LGHNA, CDR2 YNFKEQ. This CDR3 comprises 17 residues. V lost 1 base to trimming and J lost 4 bases; unmatched junction nucleotides: 12. The CDR3 protein is CASSQAAGTGVDYEQYF. CDR3 bases: TGTGCCAGCAGCCAAGCCGCCGGGACAGGAGTAGATTACGAGCAGTACTTC.

V is TRBV5-4 and J is TRBJ1-2, with 9 bases matching TRBD1. V lost 2 bases and J lost 4; bases outside the gene matches: 12. Germline-derived CDR1 and CDR2 are SGHNT and YYREEE (reference sequence). The CDR3 is 17 amino acids. The CDR3 bases are TGTGCCAGCAGCTTATCCAGCCCCGGACAGGGGCCCTATGGCTACACCTTC. Its protein is CASSLSSPGQGPYGYTF.

The V and J genes are TRBV10-2 and TRBJ2-1; TRBD1 agrees at 7 bases. This CDR3 region has 16 residues. Unmatched junction bases numbered 20, after V lost 10 bases and J lost 8 bases. CDR1 is WSHSY and CDR2 is SAAADI in the germline V gene. The CDR3, as DNA: TGCGCCACCGAACCGCCGGACGTAACGACAGGGTATGAGCAGTTCTTC. Translating it yields CATEPPDVTTGYEQFF.

The sample holds a few counts of this clone. The gene calls are TRBV5-4 and TRBJ1-2; no reliable D call. Germline loops: CDR1 SGHNT, CDR2 YYREEE (reference sequence). There are 13 residues in the CDR3. V was shortened by 0 bases and J by 2 bases, with 5 bases between the two germline ends. CDR3 sequence: CASSLVENYGYTF. The CDR3 coding sequence is TGTGCCAGCAGCTTGGTAGAGAACTATGGCTACACCTTC.

The CDR3 region is CASSEQWGGGIYEQYF. Here the CDR3 DNA reads TGTGCCAGCAGTGAACAATGGGGGGGCGGCATCTACGAGCAGTACTTC. The J gene is TRBJ2-7, the V gene TRBV2; D is perhaps TRBD2 (7 bases). The length of the CDR3 is 16 residues. The V gene's germline CDR1 is SNHLY and CDR2 FYNNEI. The V gene lost 2 bases and the J gene lost 3 bases, with 17 bases spanning the gap.

The chain uses TRBV30 and TRBJ1-6, with a tentative D call TRBD1 (6 bases). The CDR3 sequence is 13 residues long. V was shortened by 6 bases and J by 6 bases, with 12 bases between the two germline ends. Germline V gene lookup returns CDR1 GTSNPN and CDR2 SVGIG (reference sequence). CDR3 bases: TGTGCCTGCCAGGGACACCTTAATTCACCCCTCCACTTT. Amino acids: CACQGHLNSPLHF.

This clone was seen more than once but under ten times. This rearrangement joins TRBV2 to TRBJ2-7; possible D gene TRBD1, 6 bases. Germline CDR1 reads SNHLY; CDR2 reads FYNNEI. The CDR3 has 17 residues. Trimming removed 3 bases at V and 1 base at J, with 19 bases between. The chain's CDR3 is CASSDPFTTGESYEQYF. CDR3 coding DNA: TGTGCCAGCAGTGACCCGTTTACGACAGGTGAATCCTACGAGCAGTACTTC.

The V and J genes are TRBV2 and TRBJ2-1; D perhaps matches TRBD2 (5 bases). Germline values: CDR1 SNHLY, CDR2 FYNNEI. The CDR3 totals 12 residues. V lost 8 bases to trimming and J lost 5 bases, with 10 bases between them. CDR3: CASLGVHNEQFF. The CDR3 DNA sequence: TGTGCCAGCTTGGGAGTCCACAATGAGCAGTTCTTC.

The CDR3 region has the DNA TGCAGCGTTGAGAGACAGGGAGGTAATGAAAAACTGTTTTTT. This sequence encodes CSVERQGGNEKLFF. The rearrangement joins TRBV29-1 to TRBJ1-4, with TRBD1 matching over 7 bases. This CDR3 is 14 amino acids long. The J segment lost 4 bases and the V segment lost 3 bases, leaving 5 bases of the junction unmatched. CDR1 SQVTM and CDR2 ANQGSEA come from the germline V gene. The entire variable domain, with the rest obtained from reference TRBV29-1 and TRBJ1-4, is as follows: SAVISQKPSRDICQRGTSLTIQCQVDSQVTMMFWYRQQPGQSLTLIATANQGSEATYESGFVIDKFPISRPNLTFSTLTVSNMSPEDSSIYLCSVERQGGNEKLFFGSGTQLSVL.

This clone has just a few counts. This sequence joins TRBV6-4 and TRBJ2-2, with TRBD2 matching 7 bases. Trimming at V came to 3 bases and at J to 7 bases, leaving 8 bases not matched to a gene. The CDR3 runs to 15 residues. Germline loops: CDR1 MRHNA, CDR2 SNTAGT. The CDR3 DNA follows: TGTGCCAGCAGTGAGGCGGCGGGAGAGGTCGGGGAGCTGTTTTTT. This gives the protein CASSEAAGEVGELFF.